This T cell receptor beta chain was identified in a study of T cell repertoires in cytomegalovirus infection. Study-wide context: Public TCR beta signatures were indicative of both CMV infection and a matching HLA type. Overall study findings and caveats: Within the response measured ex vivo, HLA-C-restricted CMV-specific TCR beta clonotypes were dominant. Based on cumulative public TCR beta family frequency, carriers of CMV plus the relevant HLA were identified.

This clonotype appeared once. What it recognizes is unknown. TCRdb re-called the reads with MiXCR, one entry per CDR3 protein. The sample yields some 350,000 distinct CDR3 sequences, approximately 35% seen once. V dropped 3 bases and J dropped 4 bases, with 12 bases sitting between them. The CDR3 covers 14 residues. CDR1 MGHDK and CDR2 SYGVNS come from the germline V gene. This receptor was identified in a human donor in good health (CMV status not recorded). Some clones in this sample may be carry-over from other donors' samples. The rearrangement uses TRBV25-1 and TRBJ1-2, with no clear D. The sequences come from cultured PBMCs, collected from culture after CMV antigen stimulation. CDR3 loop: CASSEANALYGYTF. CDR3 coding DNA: TGTGCCAGCAGTGAGGCTAATGCTCTCTATGGCTACACCTTC.